Sequencing of this TCR beta chain was carried out in a study of T cell responses to AZD1222 COVID-19 vaccine. Turning to the study itself: Some second doses came at about 4 weeks and others at about 12 weeks; these were pooled. Study observations and caveats: Among spike-specific TCRs, nearly half reportedly target unmutated variant regions. Spike-specific TCR repertoires showed rising breadth and depth after two AZD1222 doses. Repertoires were collected only later (after the peak T cell response had occurred).

V was cut by 2 bases and J by 5 bases, with 10 bases left in between. CDR1 and CDR2 (germline): LNHDA, SQIVND (reference sequence). The CDR3 loop spans 15 amino acids. Clones were sequenced by immunoSEQ multiplex PCR, and TCRdb holds only the in-frame ones, with some missing. The sample consists of 85,000 or so clones, approximately 90% of them appearing once. About this clone: Antigen: not known.

The origin of this receptor is an adult in good health. The source material was peripheral blood, sampled on day 0 of AZD1222 vaccination. The chain couples TRBV19 to TRBJ1-6; possible D gene TRBD1, 5 bases. DNA for the CDR3: TGTGCCAGTAGTATAACGGGGCAGGATAATTCACCCCTCCACTTT. Encoded protein: CASSITGQDNSPLHF.